The rows below give T cell receptor beta chains drawn from one sample of a study of T cells in Graves' hyperthyroidism and ophthalmopathy. Using its own MiXCR run on the multiplex PCR reads, TCRdb lists one record per CDR3 protein. The sample consists of under 250,000 distinct CDR3 sequences, around 25% of them appearing once. Sample: blood. All receptors come from a middle-aged woman with Graves' ophthalmopathy. The CDR3 runs from the conserved cysteine through the conserved F or W. The D gene is left open where the match is weak. Not every row has a clone size; where given, it reads once, few, many or a size class.

V gene: TRBV6-5; D gene: -; J gene: TRBJ1-3; clone size: many; CDR3 DNA: TGTGCCAGCGGCGGGCCGTCTGGAAACACCATATATTTT; CDR3 protein: CASGGPSGNTIYF
V gene: TRBV10-3; D gene: TRBD1; J gene: TRBJ1-1; clone size: many; CDR3 DNA: TGTGCCATCAGTCCGGGACAGGTAGTAACTGAAGCTTTCTTT; CDR3 protein: CAISPGQVVTEAFF
V gene: TRBV6-1; D gene: TRBD2; J gene: TRBJ2-7; clone size: few; CDR3 DNA: TGTGCCAGCAGTGAAGGGACTAGCGGCTCCTACGAGCAGTACTTC; CDR3 protein: CASSEGTSGSYEQYF
V gene: TRBV6-5; D gene: -; J gene: TRBJ1-5; clone size: many; CDR3 DNA: TGTGCCAGCAGTTTACCAGGTATTAGCAATCAGCCCCAGCATTTT; CDR3 protein: CASSLPGISNQPQHF
V gene: TRBV5-1; D gene: -; J gene: TRBJ2-7; clone size: -; CDR3 DNA: TGCGCCAGCAGCTTGGCTGGGCAGGGGTGGGACGAGCAGTACTTC; CDR3 protein: CASSLAGQGWDEQYF
V gene: TRBV29-1; D gene: -; J gene: TRBJ1-1; clone size: -; CDR3 DNA: TGCAGCGTTCGCGAGGGGCTGAACACTGAAGCTTTCTTT; CDR3 protein: CSVREGLNTEAFF
V gene: TRBV15; D gene: -; J gene: TRBJ2-6; clone size: many; CDR3 DNA: TGTGCCACCAGCCCCCCCAGCTCTGGGGCCAACGTCCTGACTTTC; CDR3 protein: CATSPPSSGANVLTF
V gene: TRBV29-1; D gene: -; J gene: TRBJ1-3; clone size: many; CDR3 DNA: TGCAGCGTAGGTGTAGGAAACACCATATATTTT; CDR3 protein: CSVGVGNTIYF
V gene: TRBV6-5; D gene: -; J gene: TRBJ2-5; clone size: many; CDR3 DNA: TGTGCCAGCCACCCCCGGACCAGCAAAGAGACCCAGTACTTC; CDR3 protein: CASHPRTSKETQYF
V gene: TRBV10-1; D gene: -; J gene: TRBJ1-1; clone size: many; CDR3 DNA: TGTGCCAGCAGCCCGGGACGTATGAACACTGAAGCTTTCTTT; CDR3 protein: CASSPGRMNTEAFF
V gene: TRBV28; D gene: TRBD1; J gene: TRBJ2-5; clone size: many; CDR3 DNA: TGTGCCAGCAGGTCAATCCGGACAGGAATAGAGACCCAGTACTTC; CDR3 protein: CASRSIRTGIETQYF
V gene: TRBV6-1; D gene: -; J gene: TRBJ1-2; clone size: -; CDR3 DNA: TGTGCCAGCAGTGTCATGAATGGCTACACCTTC; CDR3 protein: CASSVMNGYTF
V gene: TRBV5-1; D gene: TRBD1; J gene: TRBJ2-7; clone size: -; CDR3 DNA: TGCGCCAGCAGCATGGGACAGGGGATCTACGAGCAGTACTTC; CDR3 protein: CASSMGQGIYEQYF
V gene: TRBV19; D gene: -; J gene: TRBJ2-2; clone size: few; CDR3 DNA: TGTGCCAGTAGTACCCAGGGGGGGGCCGGGGAGCTGTTTTTT; CDR3 protein: CASSTQGGAGELFF
V gene: TRBV7-8; D gene: TRBD2; J gene: TRBJ2-7; clone size: many; CDR3 DNA: TGTGCCAGCAGCTTAGGAGCGGGAGAGACCTACGAGCAGTACTTC; CDR3 protein: CASSLGAGETYEQYF
V gene: TRBV6-5; D gene: TRBD1; J gene: TRBJ2-5; clone size: -; CDR3 DNA: TGTGCCAGCAGTTCAGAGACAGGGGGCTCAGAGACCCAGTACTTC; CDR3 protein: CASSSETGGSETQYF
V gene: TRBV7-9; D gene: TRBD2; J gene: TRBJ2-7; clone size: many; CDR3 DNA: TGTGCCAGCAGCTCAGCGGGAGGTGTACGCGAGCAGTACTTC; CDR3 protein: CASSSAGGVREQYF
V gene: TRBV27; D gene: -; J gene: TRBJ2-7; clone size: -; CDR3 DNA: TGTGCCAGCAGTTTACGTGGATTCGCGGGACCGTCCTACGAGCAGTACTTC; CDR3 protein: CASSLRGFAGPSYEQYF
V gene: TRBV7-6; D gene: TRBD1; J gene: TRBJ2-7; clone size: many; CDR3 DNA: TGTGCCAGCAGCTTAGGAGGACAGGGGACCTACGAGCAGTACTTC; CDR3 protein: CASSLGGQGTYEQYF
V gene: TRBV27; D gene: -; J gene: TRBJ2-7; clone size: many; CDR3 DNA: TGTGCCAGCAGTTCCCCTCCGGGCAGGGGAAAGAACTATGAGCAGTACTTC; CDR3 protein: CASSSPPGRGKNYEQYF
V gene: TRBV12-3/TRBV12-4; D gene: -; J gene: TRBJ1-2; clone size: few; CDR3 DNA: TGTGCCAGCAGTATACTGGGGCTGGGCTATGGCTACATCTTC; CDR3 protein: CASSILGLGYGYIF
V gene: TRBV11-2; D gene: -; J gene: TRBJ2-7; clone size: many; CDR3 DNA: TGTGCCAGCAGCTTAGCCTCCGTCTACGAGCAGTACTTC; CDR3 protein: CASSLASVYEQYF
V gene: TRBV28; D gene: TRBD2; J gene: TRBJ2-5; clone size: -; CDR3 DNA: TGTGCCAGCAGCCGCAGGACTAGCGGGGGGGAGACCCAGTACTTC; CDR3 protein: CASSRRTSGGETQYF
V gene: TRBV19; D gene: TRBD1; J gene: TRBJ2-1; clone size: many; CDR3 DNA: TGTGCCAGTACCACAGGGGGCTCCTACAATGAGCAGTTCTTC; CDR3 protein: CASTTGGSYNEQFF
V gene: TRBV7-8; D gene: -; J gene: TRBJ1-1; clone size: many; CDR3 DNA: TGTGCCAGCAGCTTAGAAGGGCATGAAGCTTTCTTT; CDR3 protein: CASSLEGHEAFF
V gene: TRBV5-1; D gene: -; J gene: TRBJ2-2; clone size: many; CDR3 DNA: TGCGCCAGCAGCTTGGTAAAGGGTGACACCGGGGAGCTGTTTTTT; CDR3 protein: CASSLVKGDTGELFF
V gene: TRBV10-3; D gene: -; J gene: TRBJ1-2; clone size: many; CDR3 DNA: TGTGCCATCAGTGGGCCGCGGTATGGCTACACCTTC; CDR3 protein: CAISGPRYGYTF
V gene: TRBV5-1; D gene: TRBD1; J gene: TRBJ2-7; clone size: many; CDR3 DNA: TGCGCCAGCAGCTCACGGACAGGGGTCCGGGAGCAGTACTTC; CDR3 protein: CASSSRTGVREQYF
V gene: TRBV11-1; D gene: -; J gene: TRBJ2-5; clone size: many; CDR3 DNA: TGTGCCAGCAGCTTAGGCACCCAAGAGACCCAGTACTTC; CDR3 protein: CASSLGTQETQYF
V gene: TRBV6-1; D gene: -; J gene: TRBJ1-5; clone size: once; CDR3 DNA: TGTGCCAGCAGTGAATCTGGGGGGGCGCAAAATCAGCCCCAGCATTTT; CDR3 protein: CASSESGGAQNQPQHF
V gene: TRBV10-1; D gene: -; J gene: TRBJ2-3; clone size: many; CDR3 DNA: TGCGCCAGCAGTGCCCAGTCAGATACGCAGTATTTT; CDR3 protein: CASSAQSDTQYF
V gene: TRBV6-2/TRBV6-3; D gene: TRBD1; J gene: TRBJ1-6; clone size: once; CDR3 DNA: TGTGCCAGCAGTGACGGGGGCCGAGGGGGCTCACCCCTCCACTTT; CDR3 protein: CASSDGGRGGSPLHF
V gene: TRBV9; D gene: -; J gene: TRBJ2-5; clone size: -; CDR3 DNA: TGTGCCAGCAGCGGCGGCGGGAACTCGCGAGAGACCCAGTACTTC; CDR3 protein: CASSGGGNSRETQYF
V gene: TRBV7-2; D gene: -; J gene: TRBJ2-5; clone size: many; CDR3 DNA: TGTGCCAGCAGCTTTGTGCGGCAGGAAGAGACCCAGTACTTC; CDR3 protein: CASSFVRQEETQYF
V gene: TRBV12-3/TRBV12-4; D gene: -; J gene: TRBJ2-6; clone size: many; CDR3 DNA: TGTGCCAGCAGTTTGGCGGTATCTGGGGCCAACGTCCTGACTTTC; CDR3 protein: CASSLAVSGANVLTF
V gene: TRBV29-1; D gene: -; J gene: TRBJ2-5; clone size: many; CDR3 DNA: TGCAGCGTTGTCAGGGACCAAGAGACCCAGTACTTC; CDR3 protein: CSVVRDQETQYF
V gene: TRBV18; D gene: -; J gene: TRBJ2-4; clone size: few; CDR3 DNA: TGTGCCAGCTCCCTCACCCGGGACGGGGGAAAAAACATTCAGTACTTC; CDR3 protein: CASSLTRDGGKNIQYF
V gene: TRBV6-5; D gene: -; J gene: TRBJ2-1; clone size: many; CDR3 DNA: TGTGCCAGCAGCAAGACTCCCGGGGGTGAGCAGTTCTTC; CDR3 protein: CASSKTPGGEQFF
V gene: TRBV6-1; D gene: -; J gene: TRBJ1-2; clone size: many; CDR3 DNA: TGTGCCAGCAGTGAAGGAGGAGCCTGGGGCCGAGGGGGCTACACCTTC; CDR3 protein: CASSEGGAWGRGGYTF
V gene: TRBV6-4; D gene: -; J gene: TRBJ2-7; clone size: -; CDR3 DNA: TGTGCCAGCAGTACTCTGGCCGGGGACGAGCAGTACTTC; CDR3 protein: CASSTLAGDEQYF
V gene: TRBV10-3; D gene: -; J gene: TRBJ1-2; clone size: many; CDR3 DNA: TGTGCCATCAGTGAGGGCAGGAGTTATGGCTACACCTTC; CDR3 protein: CAISEGRSYGYTF
V gene: TRBV12-3/TRBV12-4; D gene: -; J gene: TRBJ2-2; clone size: few; CDR3 DNA: TGTGCCAGCAGGTTAACAGGGCTCGGGGAGCTGTTTTTT; CDR3 protein: CASRLTGLGELFF
V gene: TRBV28; D gene: -; J gene: TRBJ1-5; clone size: many; CDR3 DNA: TGTGCCAGCAGTTTACTTTCACAGATCCCCCAGCATTTT; CDR3 protein: CASSLLSQIPQHF
V gene: TRBV4-2; D gene: TRBD1; J gene: TRBJ1-6; clone size: many; CDR3 DNA: TGTGCCAGCAAGCCCCACAGGGGATCGGATTCACCCCTCCACTTT; CDR3 protein: CASKPHRGSDSPLHF
V gene: TRBV7-9; D gene: -; J gene: TRBJ2-5; clone size: many; CDR3 DNA: TGTGCCAGCAGCCCCCGCAGGGAAGAGACCCAGTACTTC; CDR3 protein: CASSPRREETQYF
V gene: TRBV2; D gene: -; J gene: TRBJ2-7; clone size: many; CDR3 DNA: TGTGCCAGCAGCGGCCTCTACGAGCAGTACTTC; CDR3 protein: CASSGLYEQYF
V gene: TRBV27; D gene: -; J gene: TRBJ2-7; clone size: many; CDR3 DNA: TGTGCCAGCAGTTTTTATGGCAGCATCTACGAGCAGTACTTC; CDR3 protein: CASSFYGSIYEQYF
V gene: TRBV24-1; D gene: -; J gene: TRBJ1-2; clone size: -; CDR3 DNA: TGTGCCACCAGTGACCAGCCCCACTATGGCTACACCTTC; CDR3 protein: CATSDQPHYGYTF
V gene: TRBV6-5; D gene: TRBD2; J gene: TRBJ2-5; clone size: -; CDR3 DNA: TGTGCCAGCAGTCACCCGGGAGGCTTGGAGACCCAGTACTTC; CDR3 protein: CASSHPGGLETQYF
V gene: TRBV15; D gene: TRBD1; J gene: TRBJ1-1; clone size: -; CDR3 DNA: TGTGCCACCAGCAGAGGAGTGACAGGGGGGAACACTGAAGCTTTCTTT; CDR3 protein: CATSRGVTGGNTEAFF
V gene: TRBV2; D gene: -; J gene: TRBJ2-7; clone size: many; CDR3 DNA: TGTGCCAGCGGTTTAACCTACGAGCAGTACTTC; CDR3 protein: CASGLTYEQYF
V gene: TRBV7-9; D gene: -; J gene: TRBJ2-5; clone size: many; CDR3 DNA: TGTGCCAGCAGCTTCATGGGGGGAGAGACCCAGTACTTC; CDR3 protein: CASSFMGGETQYF
V gene: TRBV6-1; D gene: -; J gene: TRBJ2-2; clone size: many; CDR3 DNA: TGTGCCAGCGAAACGGGAATCGGGACCGGGGAGCTGTTTTTT; CDR3 protein: CASETGIGTGELFF